Many counts were recorded for the clone carrying this T cell receptor (beta chain). Germline loops: CDR1 SGHRS, CDR2 YFSETQ. V was trimmed by 1 base and J by 5 bases, leaving 12 bases between them. CDR3 length: 14 amino acids. This specimen comes from a study of breast tumors, draining lymph nodes, adjacent tissues. Via MiXCR, TCRdb re-called the multiplex PCR reads, giving one row per CDR3 protein. The sample shows roughly 110,000 distinct CDR3 sequences, more than 30% of them seen only once. Breast cancer patients provided tissue from their axillary draining lymph nodes. Material: axillary lymph node tissue. The chain combines TRBV5-1 with TRBJ1-2, with TRBD1 as a possible D gene (6 bases). This TCR was recovered from a female donor with breast cancer. Some clones in this sample may be carry-over from other donors' samples. The CDR3 DNA sequence: TGCGCCAGCAGCTTGACGGGGGCAGGTTATGGCTACACCTTC. Translation: CASSLTGAGYGYTF.